This T cell receptor beta chain was sequenced for a study of blood T cell repertoires in COVID-19. Study background: T cells, B-cell-depleted T cells, or PBMCs provided the cDNA or gDNA that served as material.

Original processing methods: How many nucleated cells were present was estimated from reference gene primer amplification. The method was immunoSEQ multiplex PCR; TCRdb's version includes in-frame clones alone and lacks a portion of them. For V, J and clone size, that table is used; D and trimming come from the DNA. The sample has some 130,000 clones, over 65% seen once; the top ten hold approximately 6%. CDR3 length equals 16 residues. CDR1 SQVTM and CDR2 ANQGSEA come from the germline V gene. Trimming took 4 bases from V and 4 from J, leaving 23 bases between them. Recruitment covered under 25 US areas and drew participants whose ages spanned about 18 to 90 years. Donors in Cohort 3 who had recovered were those with two negative PCRs, healthcare professional clearance, or resolution of their symptoms.

The sample consisted of PBMCs or T cells enriched from blood (not recorded which). J is TRBJ2-7 and V is TRBV29-1; TRBD1 might be the D (5 bases). The receptor was isolated from a woman aged 45-60 years who had recovered from COVID-19. The DNA of the CDR3 is TGCAGCGTTGTTCCCAATTACAGGAAAGAGAAATACGAGCAGTACTTC. Translation gives CSVVPNYRKEKYEQYF.